These T cell receptor beta chains were read from a single sample in a study of naive and memory T cell subsets. TCRdb reprocessed the UMI-ligation and nested PCR reads with MiXCR, giving one entry per CDR3 protein. The data hold roughly 130,000 distinct CDR3 sequences, with around a third observed a single time. Sequenced: central memory CD4+ T cells from blood. The receptors here all came from a human donor in good health. CDR3s include the opening cysteine and the closing phenylalanine or tryptophan. Fields, in order: CDR3 DNA, CDR3 protein, J gene, CDR3 length, clone size, D gene, V gene. D genes are given only for firm matches. Not every row has a clone size; where given, it reads once, few, many or a size class.

cdr3_nt: TGCAGTGCTAGAGATGTCCGGGAGACTCGGGAGCAGTACTTC; cdr3_aa: CSARDVRETREQYF; j_call: TRBJ2-7; cdr3_length: 14; clone_size: .; d_call: .; v_call: TRBV20-1
cdr3_nt: TGTGCCAGCAGCTACTATGGAGATACGCAGTATTTT; cdr3_aa: CASSYYGDTQYF; j_call: TRBJ2-3; cdr3_length: 12; clone_size: few; d_call: .; v_call: TRBV7-2
cdr3_nt: TGTGCCAGCAGCAAACACCGGGACACAAATTCACCCCTCCACTTT; cdr3_aa: CASSKHRDTNSPLHF; j_call: TRBJ1-6; cdr3_length: 15; clone_size: .; d_call: .; v_call: TRBV4-2
cdr3_nt: TGCAGTGCTAGCGGGAGGGAGAGCGCAGATACGCAGTATTTT; cdr3_aa: CSASGRESADTQYF; j_call: TRBJ2-3; cdr3_length: 14; clone_size: many; d_call: TRBD2; v_call: TRBV20-1
cdr3_nt: TGTGCCAGCAGTACCATAGGTGGCAATCAGCCCCAGCATTTT; cdr3_aa: CASSTIGGNQPQHF; j_call: TRBJ1-5; cdr3_length: 14; clone_size: .; d_call: .; v_call: TRBV7-2
cdr3_nt: TGTGCCAGCAGTTACTCGAACAGGGGGCTCTCTCAGCCCCAGCATTTT; cdr3_aa: CASSYSNRGLSQPQHF; j_call: TRBJ1-5; cdr3_length: 16; clone_size: .; d_call: TRBD1; v_call: TRBV6-2/TRBV6-3
cdr3_nt: TGCGCCAGCAGCCCTTGGACAGGTAATTACGAGCAGTACTTC; cdr3_aa: CASSPWTGNYEQYF; j_call: TRBJ2-7; cdr3_length: 14; clone_size: .; d_call: TRBD1; v_call: TRBV5-1
cdr3_nt: TGTGCCAGCAGGGGACTAGCGCGACGGGCTGGCTCCTACGAGCAGTACTTC; cdr3_aa: CASRGLARRAGSYEQYF; j_call: TRBJ2-7; cdr3_length: 17; clone_size: few; d_call: TRBD2; v_call: TRBV28
cdr3_nt: TGTGCCAGCAGTTTTACAGAAAATTCACCCCTCCACTTT; cdr3_aa: CASSFTENSPLHF; j_call: TRBJ1-6; cdr3_length: 13; clone_size: .; d_call: .; v_call: TRBV12-3/TRBV12-4
cdr3_nt: TGTGCCACCAGCAGAAGCAGGGAGTTGGACTATGGCTACACCTTC; cdr3_aa: CATSRSRELDYGYTF; j_call: TRBJ1-2; cdr3_length: 15; clone_size: few; d_call: .; v_call: TRBV15
cdr3_nt: TGTGCCAGCAGTTCCTTGGAAGGGTATCAGCCCCAGCATTTT; cdr3_aa: CASSSLEGYQPQHF; j_call: TRBJ1-5; cdr3_length: 14; clone_size: .; d_call: .; v_call: TRBV28
cdr3_nt: TGTGCCAGCAGCTTCCCCGACTACTACAATGAGCAGTTCTTC; cdr3_aa: CASSFPDYYNEQFF; j_call: TRBJ2-1; cdr3_length: 14; clone_size: .; d_call: .; v_call: TRBV7-2
cdr3_nt: TGCAGCGTCCCTAAAGCCGGACACCGGCAGTATTTT; cdr3_aa: CSVPKAGHRQYF; j_call: TRBJ2-3; cdr3_length: 12; clone_size: .; d_call: .; v_call: TRBV29-1
cdr3_nt: TGTGCCAGCAGTTACTCACGGACTAGCGCCCGACCCAACAATGAGCAGTTCTTC; cdr3_aa: CASSYSRTSARPNNEQFF; j_call: TRBJ2-1; cdr3_length: 18; clone_size: .; d_call: TRBD2; v_call: TRBV6-5
cdr3_nt: TGTGCCAGCAGCCAAGGAGACATGAGGCCCCTCCACTTT; cdr3_aa: CASSQGDMRPLHF; j_call: TRBJ1-6; cdr3_length: 13; clone_size: .; d_call: .; v_call: TRBV4-2
cdr3_nt: TGCAGTGCTGAACCAGGGGGCGCGAACACTGAAGCTTTCTTT; cdr3_aa: CSAEPGGANTEAFF; j_call: TRBJ1-1; cdr3_length: 14; clone_size: few; d_call: TRBD1; v_call: TRBV20-1
cdr3_nt: TGTGCCAGCAGCCACCCGCGAAGCGGGAGAAGCGATGAGCAGTTCTTC; cdr3_aa: CASSHPRSGRSDEQFF; j_call: TRBJ2-1; cdr3_length: 16; clone_size: .; d_call: TRBD2; v_call: TRBV3-1
cdr3_nt: TGTGCCAGCAGCCTCCGATCCGGGACTAGCGGGAGTGGGTATACGCAGTATTTT; cdr3_aa: CASSLRSGTSGSGYTQYF; j_call: TRBJ2-3; cdr3_length: 18; clone_size: .; d_call: TRBD2; v_call: TRBV9
cdr3_nt: TGCGGAGGGACAGGGAGGAACTATGGCTACACCTTC; cdr3_aa: CGGTGRNYGYTF; j_call: TRBJ1-2; cdr3_length: 12; clone_size: .; d_call: TRBD1; v_call: TRBV29-1
cdr3_nt: TGCAGTGCTAGAGATCCCGGAAGACGGGGAAGCGGTGAAAAACTGTTTTTT; cdr3_aa: CSARDPGRRGSGEKLFF; j_call: TRBJ1-4; cdr3_length: 17; clone_size: .; d_call: .; v_call: TRBV20-1
cdr3_nt: TGTGCCAGCAGTTTTAAACGGAGAGGGGACTACGAGCAGTACTTC; cdr3_aa: CASSFKRRGDYEQYF; j_call: TRBJ2-7; cdr3_length: 15; clone_size: .; d_call: .; v_call: TRBV28
cdr3_nt: TGTGCCAGTGGGACTAGCGGGACGAACACCGGGGAGCTGTTTTTT; cdr3_aa: CASGTSGTNTGELFF; j_call: TRBJ2-2; cdr3_length: 15; clone_size: .; d_call: TRBD2; v_call: TRBV19
cdr3_nt: TGTGCCAGCAGTTTTAGTCTGAAGAACACTGAAGCTTTCTTT; cdr3_aa: CASSFSLKNTEAFF; j_call: TRBJ1-1; cdr3_length: 14; clone_size: few; d_call: .; v_call: TRBV12-3/TRBV12-4
cdr3_nt: TGCGCCAGCAGCTTGCTGGGACAGGATGATACGCAGTATTTT; cdr3_aa: CASSLLGQDDTQYF; j_call: TRBJ2-3; cdr3_length: 14; clone_size: few; d_call: TRBD1; v_call: TRBV5-1
cdr3_nt: TGTGCCAGCAGTTTACGGGGGGCCCAGGAAAAACTGTTTTTT; cdr3_aa: CASSLRGAQEKLFF; j_call: TRBJ1-4; cdr3_length: 14; clone_size: .; d_call: .; v_call: TRBV12-3/TRBV12-4
cdr3_nt: TGCAGCGCCCTAGGGGACAGGGGAAGTTTGGAGCAGTACTTC; cdr3_aa: CSALGDRGSLEQYF; j_call: TRBJ2-7; cdr3_length: 14; clone_size: .; d_call: TRBD1; v_call: TRBV29-1
cdr3_nt: TGTGCCAGCTCAACAGGGTTCTCCTACAATGAGCAGTTCTTC; cdr3_aa: CASSTGFSYNEQFF; j_call: TRBJ2-1; cdr3_length: 14; clone_size: .; d_call: .; v_call: TRBV19
cdr3_nt: TGCGCCAGCAGCTTGGTCGGCAAGGAGACCCAGTACTTC; cdr3_aa: CASSLVGKETQYF; j_call: TRBJ2-5; cdr3_length: 13; clone_size: many; d_call: .; v_call: TRBV5-1
cdr3_nt: TGTGCCAGCAGCCAAGTCGGGGGAGCCCTACAGTACTTC; cdr3_aa: CASSQVGGALQYF; j_call: TRBJ2-7; cdr3_length: 13; clone_size: .; d_call: .; v_call: TRBV14
cdr3_nt: TGTGCCAGCAGCTCATACGGGGGGGGAGTGGATGAGCAGTTCTTC; cdr3_aa: CASSSYGGGVDEQFF; j_call: TRBJ2-1; cdr3_length: 15; clone_size: few; d_call: TRBD2; v_call: TRBV7-9
cdr3_nt: TGCGCCAGCAGCCAAGATCAGGGGAGGAGCTCCTACAATGAGCAGTTCTTC; cdr3_aa: CASSQDQGRSSYNEQFF; j_call: TRBJ2-1; cdr3_length: 17; clone_size: .; d_call: .; v_call: TRBV4-3
cdr3_nt: TGCAGTGCTTACCGGCCGTGGCGAGGAAGCACCGGGGAGCTGTTTTTT; cdr3_aa: CSAYRPWRGSTGELFF; j_call: TRBJ2-2; cdr3_length: 16; clone_size: .; d_call: .; v_call: TRBV20-1
cdr3_nt: TGCAGCGTTCGCCATACGGTGGGTAACTACGAGCAGTACTTC; cdr3_aa: CSVRHTVGNYEQYF; j_call: TRBJ2-7; cdr3_length: 14; clone_size: .; d_call: .; v_call: TRBV29-1
cdr3_nt: TGTGCCAGCAGCCAAGATCCGAGACAGAGCAATCAGCCCCAGCATTTT; cdr3_aa: CASSQDPRQSNQPQHF; j_call: TRBJ1-5; cdr3_length: 16; clone_size: .; d_call: .; v_call: TRBV3-1
cdr3_nt: TGTGCCAGCAGCCCAGATACAAGACAGGGGTCAGCTTTCTTT; cdr3_aa: CASSPDTRQGSAFF; j_call: TRBJ1-1; cdr3_length: 14; clone_size: .; d_call: TRBD1; v_call: TRBV7-9
cdr3_nt: TGTGCCAGCAGCTTAGGCGCGGGAGGGTGGAATGAGCAGTTCTTC; cdr3_aa: CASSLGAGGWNEQFF; j_call: TRBJ2-1; cdr3_length: 15; clone_size: .; d_call: TRBD2; v_call: TRBV7-9
cdr3_nt: TGCGCCAGCAGAAACGACAGGGGGCTTCGGTATGTAAACAATGAGCAGTTCTTC; cdr3_aa: CASRNDRGLRYVNNEQFF; j_call: TRBJ2-1; cdr3_length: 18; clone_size: few; d_call: TRBD1; v_call: TRBV5-1
cdr3_nt: TGCAGTGCTACCAGGACAGGGGTGAATGAGCAGTTCTTC; cdr3_aa: CSATRTGVNEQFF; j_call: TRBJ2-1; cdr3_length: 13; clone_size: few; d_call: TRBD1; v_call: TRBV20-1
cdr3_nt: TGTGCCAGCAGCCTGAGACCGACTAGCTCCGTTGTCACAGATACGCAGTATTTT; cdr3_aa: CASSLRPTSSVVTDTQYF; j_call: TRBJ2-3; cdr3_length: 18; clone_size: .; d_call: TRBD2; v_call: TRBV7-3
cdr3_nt: TGCGCCAGCAGCCCTGGGACAGGGGGCGCAAGCACTGAAGCTTTCTTT; cdr3_aa: CASSPGTGGASTEAFF; j_call: TRBJ1-1; cdr3_length: 16; clone_size: .; d_call: TRBD1; v_call: TRBV4-3
cdr3_nt: TGTGCCAGCTCACAGGGAGAGACAGGGGTTGCGGCTGAAGCTTTCTTT; cdr3_aa: CASSQGETGVAAEAFF; j_call: TRBJ1-1; cdr3_length: 16; clone_size: .; d_call: TRBD1; v_call: TRBV18
cdr3_nt: TGTGCCAGCAGCCCGCAGACTAGCGGATTGGCAGATACGCAGAATTTC; cdr3_aa: CASSPQTSGLADTQNF; j_call: TRBJ2-3; cdr3_length: 16; clone_size: .; d_call: TRBD2; v_call: TRBV7-6
cdr3_nt: TGTGCCAGCAGTTACTTGTCTAGCGGACACGGGGATACGCAGTATTTT; cdr3_aa: CASSYLSSGHGDTQYF; j_call: TRBJ2-3; cdr3_length: 16; clone_size: few; d_call: TRBD2; v_call: TRBV6-5
cdr3_nt: TGTGCCAGCAAGGCAGTTCGCTGGGCCGAGCAGTACTTC; cdr3_aa: CASKAVRWAEQYF; j_call: TRBJ2-7; cdr3_length: 13; clone_size: few; d_call: .; v_call: TRBV28
cdr3_nt: TGCAGCCCCCACGGAGAAGCTCGAGGGCACAATGAGCAGTTCTTC; cdr3_aa: CSPHGEARGHNEQFF; j_call: TRBJ2-1; cdr3_length: 15; clone_size: .; d_call: .; v_call: TRBV29-1
cdr3_nt: TGTGCCTGGACCCTGCTAGGATCGGGTGACACCATATATTTT; cdr3_aa: CAWTLLGSGDTIYF; j_call: TRBJ1-3; cdr3_length: 14; clone_size: many; d_call: .; v_call: TRBV30
cdr3_nt: TGTGCCAGCAGTTACCAGGGGAATGAGCAGTTCTTC; cdr3_aa: CASSYQGNEQFF; j_call: TRBJ2-1; cdr3_length: 12; clone_size: .; d_call: .; v_call: TRBV6-2/TRBV6-3
cdr3_nt: TGCAGTGCTAGCAGGGAGGGCTTCGGCAATCAGCCCCAGCATTTT; cdr3_aa: CSASREGFGNQPQHF; j_call: TRBJ1-5; cdr3_length: 15; clone_size: .; d_call: .; v_call: TRBV20-1
cdr3_nt: TGCGCCAGCAGCCAAAGCGGGACTAGCGGGGAAGCAGGGCAGTACTTC; cdr3_aa: CASSQSGTSGEAGQYF; j_call: TRBJ2-7; cdr3_length: 16; clone_size: few; d_call: TRBD2; v_call: TRBV4-3
cdr3_nt: TGCAGTGCTGCCGGGACTAGTAATCGGGAGCAGTACTTC; cdr3_aa: CSAAGTSNREQYF; j_call: TRBJ2-7; cdr3_length: 13; clone_size: .; d_call: TRBD2; v_call: TRBV20-1
cdr3_nt: TGCAGTGCTAGAGATTACAGGAGGACAGGGTTTGGCTCCTACGAGCAGTACTTC; cdr3_aa: CSARDYRRTGFGSYEQYF; j_call: TRBJ2-7; cdr3_length: 18; clone_size: few; d_call: TRBD1; v_call: TRBV20-1
cdr3_nt: TGTGCCAGCAGTTTCCTGACTAGCGGGATAGGGGTAGGCTCCTACAATGAGCAGTTCTTC; cdr3_aa: CASSFLTSGIGVGSYNEQFF; j_call: TRBJ2-1; cdr3_length: 20; clone_size: .; d_call: TRBD2; v_call: TRBV28
cdr3_nt: TGCAGTGCTAGAGGTCTGAGGGGCTCTGAAGCTTTCTTT; cdr3_aa: CSARGLRGSEAFF; j_call: TRBJ1-1; cdr3_length: 13; clone_size: many; d_call: .; v_call: TRBV20-1
cdr3_nt: TGTGCCAGCAGTTTAGCGGGGGGAGGGCTAGCGGGAGACATGAAGACATTC; cdr3_aa: CASSLAGGGLAGDMKTF; j_call: TRBJ2-1; cdr3_length: 17; clone_size: .; d_call: TRBD2; v_call: TRBV12-3/TRBV12-4
cdr3_nt: TGTGCCAGCTCACCACCTTCTGACAGGACGCTAGGAAAGCAGTTCTTC; cdr3_aa: CASSPPSDRTLGKQFF; j_call: TRBJ2-1; cdr3_length: 16; clone_size: few; d_call: .; v_call: TRBV18
cdr3_nt: TGCAGCGTTGGGGTAGCGGGTGCGAACACCGGGGAGCTGTTTTTT; cdr3_aa: CSVGVAGANTGELFF; j_call: TRBJ2-2; cdr3_length: 15; clone_size: many; d_call: TRBD2; v_call: TRBV29-1
cdr3_nt: TGTGCCAGCTCACAGGACAGAAGCTCTGAAGCTTTCTTT; cdr3_aa: CASSQDRSSEAFF; j_call: TRBJ1-1; cdr3_length: 13; clone_size: .; d_call: .; v_call: TRBV18
cdr3_nt: TGTGCCAGCAGCCGCGGACTAAGGTGGAGCAATCAGCCCCAGCATTTT; cdr3_aa: CASSRGLRWSNQPQHF; j_call: TRBJ1-5; cdr3_length: 16; clone_size: .; d_call: .; v_call: TRBV6-5
cdr3_nt: TGTGCCAGCCGGGACAGGGGCTATGAGCCCCAGCATTTT; cdr3_aa: CASRDRGYEPQHF; j_call: TRBJ1-5; cdr3_length: 13; clone_size: .; d_call: TRBD1; v_call: TRBV12-3/TRBV12-4